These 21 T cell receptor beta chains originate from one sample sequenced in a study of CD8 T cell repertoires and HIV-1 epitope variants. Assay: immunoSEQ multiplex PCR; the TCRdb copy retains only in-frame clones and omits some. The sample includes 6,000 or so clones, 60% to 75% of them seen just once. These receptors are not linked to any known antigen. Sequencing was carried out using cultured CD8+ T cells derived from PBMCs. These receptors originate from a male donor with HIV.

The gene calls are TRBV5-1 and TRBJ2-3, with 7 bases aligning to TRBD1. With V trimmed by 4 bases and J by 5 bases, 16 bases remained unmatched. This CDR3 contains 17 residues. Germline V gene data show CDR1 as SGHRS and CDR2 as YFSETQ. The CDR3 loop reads CASSPPHGTARQDTQYF. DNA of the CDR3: TGCGCCAGCAGCCCACCCCACGGGACAGCCCGCCAAGATACGCAGTATTTT.

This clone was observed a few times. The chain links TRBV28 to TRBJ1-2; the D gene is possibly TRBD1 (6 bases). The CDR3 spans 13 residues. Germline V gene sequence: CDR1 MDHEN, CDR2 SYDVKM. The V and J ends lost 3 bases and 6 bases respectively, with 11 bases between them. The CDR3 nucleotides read TGTGCCAGCAGTTTCTACGCAGGGGATGGCTACACCTTC. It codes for CASSFYAGDGYTF.

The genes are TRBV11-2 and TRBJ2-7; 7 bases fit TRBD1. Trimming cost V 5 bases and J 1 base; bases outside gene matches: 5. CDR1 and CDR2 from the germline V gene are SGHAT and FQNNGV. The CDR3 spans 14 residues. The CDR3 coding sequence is TGTGCCAGCAGCACTGACAGGGCTTCCTACGAGCAGTACTTC. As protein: CASSTDRASYEQYF.

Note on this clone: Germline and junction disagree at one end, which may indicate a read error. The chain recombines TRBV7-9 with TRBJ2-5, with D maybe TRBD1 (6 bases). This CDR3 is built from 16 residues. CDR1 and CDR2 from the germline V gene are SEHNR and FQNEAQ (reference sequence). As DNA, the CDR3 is TGTGCCAGCAGTTTAGGATACGGACAGCACCAAGAGACCCAGTACTTC. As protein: CASSLGYGQHQETQYF.

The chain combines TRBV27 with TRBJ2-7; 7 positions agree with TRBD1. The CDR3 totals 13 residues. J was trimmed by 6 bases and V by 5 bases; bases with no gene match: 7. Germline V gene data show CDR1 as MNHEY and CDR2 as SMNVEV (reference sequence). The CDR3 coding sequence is TGTGCCAGCAGTGGATCGACAGGGATCGAGCAGTACTTC. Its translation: CASSGSTGIEQYF.

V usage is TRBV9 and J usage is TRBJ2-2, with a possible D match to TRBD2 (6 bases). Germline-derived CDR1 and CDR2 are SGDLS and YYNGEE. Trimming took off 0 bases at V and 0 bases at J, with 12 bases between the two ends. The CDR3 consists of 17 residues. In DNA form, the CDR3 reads TGTGCCAGCAGCGTAGCTAGGGGAGGAACGAACACCGGGGAGCTGTTTTTT. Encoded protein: CASSVARGGTNTGELFF.

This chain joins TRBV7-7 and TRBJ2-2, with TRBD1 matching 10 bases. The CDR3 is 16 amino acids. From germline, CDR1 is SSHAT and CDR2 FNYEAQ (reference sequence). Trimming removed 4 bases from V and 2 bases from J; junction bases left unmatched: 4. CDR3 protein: CASSSGTGVNTGELFF. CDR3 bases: TGTGCCAGCAGCTCCGGGACAGGGGTAAACACCGGGGAGCTGTTTTTT.

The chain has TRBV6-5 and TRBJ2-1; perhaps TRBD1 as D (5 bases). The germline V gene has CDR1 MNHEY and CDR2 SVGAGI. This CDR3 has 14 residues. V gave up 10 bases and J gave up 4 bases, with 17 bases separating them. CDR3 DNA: TGTGCCACCCAACGCATTTCAGGGTACAATGAGCAGTTCTTC. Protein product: CATQRISGYNEQFF.

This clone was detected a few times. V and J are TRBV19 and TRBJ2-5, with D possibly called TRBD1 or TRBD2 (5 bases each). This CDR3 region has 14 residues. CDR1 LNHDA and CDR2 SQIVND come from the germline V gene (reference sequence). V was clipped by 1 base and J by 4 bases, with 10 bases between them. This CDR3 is CASSIGGGRETQYF. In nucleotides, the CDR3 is TGTGCCAGTAGTATAGGTGGGGGTAGAGAGACCCAGTACTTC.

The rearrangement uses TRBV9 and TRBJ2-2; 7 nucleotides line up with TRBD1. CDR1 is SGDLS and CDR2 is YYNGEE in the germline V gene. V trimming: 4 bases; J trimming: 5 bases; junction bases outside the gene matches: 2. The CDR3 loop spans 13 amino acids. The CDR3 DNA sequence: TGTGCCAGCAGCTCAGGGGGAACCGGGGAGCTGTTTTTT. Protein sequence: CASSSGGTGELFF.

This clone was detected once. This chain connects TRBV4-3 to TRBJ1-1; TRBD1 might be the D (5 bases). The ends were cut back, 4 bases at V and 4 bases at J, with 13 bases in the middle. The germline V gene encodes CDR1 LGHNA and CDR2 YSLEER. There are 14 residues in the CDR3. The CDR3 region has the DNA TGCGCCAGCAGCCTCCATGGGACCGGCACTGAAGCTTTCTTT. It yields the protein CASSLHGTGTEAFF.

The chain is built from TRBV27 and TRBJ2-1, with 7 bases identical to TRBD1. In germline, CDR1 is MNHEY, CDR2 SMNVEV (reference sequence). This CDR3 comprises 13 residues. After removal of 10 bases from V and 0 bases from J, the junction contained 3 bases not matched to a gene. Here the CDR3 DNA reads TGTGCCACAGGACAGGCCTCCTACAATGAGCAGTTCTTC. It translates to CATGQASYNEQFF.

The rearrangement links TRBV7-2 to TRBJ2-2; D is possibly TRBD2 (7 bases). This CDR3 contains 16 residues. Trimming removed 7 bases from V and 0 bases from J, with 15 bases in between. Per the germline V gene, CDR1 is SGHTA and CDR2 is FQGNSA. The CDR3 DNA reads TGTGCCAGCACCTACCGAGGGGGGGCGAACACCGGGGAGCTGTTTTTT. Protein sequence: CASTYRGGANTGELFF.

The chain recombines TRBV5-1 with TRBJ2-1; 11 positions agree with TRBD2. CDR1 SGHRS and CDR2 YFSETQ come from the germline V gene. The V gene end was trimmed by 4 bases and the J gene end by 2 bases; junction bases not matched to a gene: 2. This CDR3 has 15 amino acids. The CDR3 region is CASSPSGGTYNEQFF. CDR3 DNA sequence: TGCGCCAGCAGCCCTAGCGGGGGGACCTACAATGAGCAGTTCTTC.

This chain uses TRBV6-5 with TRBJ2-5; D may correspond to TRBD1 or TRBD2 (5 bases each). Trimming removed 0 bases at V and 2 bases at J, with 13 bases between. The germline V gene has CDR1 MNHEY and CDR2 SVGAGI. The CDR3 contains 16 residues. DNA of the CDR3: TGTGCCAGCAGTTACTCACCGGGACGGTCACAAGAGACCCAGTACTTC. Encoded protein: CASSYSPGRSQETQYF.

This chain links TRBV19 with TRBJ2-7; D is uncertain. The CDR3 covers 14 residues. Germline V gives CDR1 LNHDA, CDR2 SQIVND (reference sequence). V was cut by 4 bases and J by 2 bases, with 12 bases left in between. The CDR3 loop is CASSRTTATYEQYF. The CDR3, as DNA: TGTGCCAGTAGTAGAACGACGGCCACCTACGAGCAGTACTTC.

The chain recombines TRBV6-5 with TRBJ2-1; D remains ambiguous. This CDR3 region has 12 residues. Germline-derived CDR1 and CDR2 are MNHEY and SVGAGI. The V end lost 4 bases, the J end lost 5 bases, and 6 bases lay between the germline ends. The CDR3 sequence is CASSSPDNEQFF. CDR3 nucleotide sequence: TGTGCCAGCAGTTCCCCGGACAATGAGCAGTTCTTC.

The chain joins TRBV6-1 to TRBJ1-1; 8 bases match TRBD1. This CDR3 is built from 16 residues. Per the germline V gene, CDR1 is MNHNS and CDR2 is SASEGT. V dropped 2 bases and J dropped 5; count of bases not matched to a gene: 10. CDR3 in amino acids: CASSESPGQARTEAFF. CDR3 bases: TGTGCCAGCAGTGAATCCCCGGGACAGGCCCGAACTGAAGCTTTCTTT.

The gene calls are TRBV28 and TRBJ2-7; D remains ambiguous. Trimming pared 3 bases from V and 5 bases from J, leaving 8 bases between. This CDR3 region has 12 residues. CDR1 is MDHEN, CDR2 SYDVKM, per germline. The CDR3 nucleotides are TGTGCCAGCAGTTTTACCCGTCACGAGCAGTACTTC. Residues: CASSFTRHEQYF.

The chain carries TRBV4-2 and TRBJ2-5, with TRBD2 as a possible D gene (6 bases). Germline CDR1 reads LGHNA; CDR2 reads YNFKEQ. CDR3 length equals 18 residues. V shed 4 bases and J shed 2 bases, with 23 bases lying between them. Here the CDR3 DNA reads TGTGCCAGCAGCCCCGGGGTGGCGGGATCTACCCCTCAAGAGACCCAGTACTTC. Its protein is CASSPGVAGSTPQETQYF.

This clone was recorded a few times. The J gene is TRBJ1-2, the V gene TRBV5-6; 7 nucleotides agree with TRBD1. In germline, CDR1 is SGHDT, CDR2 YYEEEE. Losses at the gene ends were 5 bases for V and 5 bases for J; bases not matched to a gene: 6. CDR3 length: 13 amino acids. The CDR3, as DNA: TGTGCCAGCAGTCAGGGGGGGATTTATGGCTACACCTTC. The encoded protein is CASSQGGIYGYTF.